This T cell receptor beta chain was recorded in a study of cytomegalovirus exposure and HLA in healthy donors. The study, taken as a whole, reports: Near-uniform donor sequencing depth was presumed by presence/absence analyses. The classifier reportedly diagnosed cytomegalovirus status with high specificity and sensitivity.

Comments on this clone: Its target is not known.

PCR used 60 Vbeta primers and 13 Jbeta primers. Using immunoSEQ multiplex PCR, the repertoire was profiled, and TCRdb retains in-frame clones only, with some absent. The sample shows about 150,000 clones, approximately 80% of them seen only once. The ends were cut back, 5 bases at V and 0 bases at J, with 14 bases in the middle. Looked up from germline, CDR1 is SGHDT and CDR2 is YYEEEE. The CDR3 is made up of 15 amino acids. The sequence was obtained from a male donor in good health and CMV-seronegative. Material for sequencing was PBMCs. The chain links TRBV5-6 to TRBJ1-2, with D possibly being TRBD1 (6 bases). CDR3 region: CASRGTGTTNYGYTF. Here the CDR3 DNA reads TGTGCCAGCAGGGGCACAGGGACCACTAACTATGGCTACACCTTC.